This TCR beta chain originates from a study of blood T cell repertoires in COVID-19 (TCRdb year 2020). Regarding the research as a whole: Collaborator samples came from the United States, Italy and Spain and covered acute and convalescent phases of COVID-19. Nearly every sample came with metadata listing a de-identified subject ID, COVID-19 status, age in years and sex. The prospective study material was composed of cDNA or gDNA derived from T cells, B-cell-depleted T cells, or PBMCs. The repertoires were released in a freely available public database meant as a resource for research on the immune response to SARS-CoV-2. The dataset comprised deeply sampled blood TCRbeta repertoires from subjects exposed to, actively infected with, or recovered from COVID-19. The samples were drawn from the first 160 participants of the ongoing ImmuneRACE study and from roughly 1,300 subjects provided by 6 global collaborators. Where available, HLA class I and class II types were taken from metadata supplied by the sample provider and were not determined by assay-based typing. Results and caveats for the whole study, not just this receptor: The amount of clinical and demographic metadata varied by source and participant and was provided uncurated.

Each collaborating institution followed its own protocols to collect whole blood in K2EDTA tubes. For TCRbeta analysis, collaborator samples were shipped as frozen whole blood, as isolated PBMCs, or as DNA extracted from either sample type. TCRbeta CDR3 regions were amplified from genomic DNA using the immunoSEQ Assay, a bias-controlled multiplex PCR. In the authors' own workflow: Within the assay, amplification of reference gene primers was used to estimate how many nucleated cells each sample contained. Sequence reads were collapsed and filtered to measure the absolute abundance of every unique TCRbeta CDR3 rearrangement. Productive Simpson clonality was computed per sample as the square root of Simpson's diversity index over productive rearrangements. TCRdb mirrors the immuneACCESS table, restricted to in-frame sequences. Some clones are absent from its copies; in checked studies, under half trace to an unresolved V gene, and the reason for the others is unknown. That table gives V, J and clone size, and the DNA gave D and trimming. The sample table records approximately 130,000 clones; more than 70% of these occur just once. Of the sample, under 4% is held by the ten largest clones.

Points on this clone: It has no known antigen specificity. Per-nucleotide qualities are absent, and no much larger clonotype sits a single base away.

Inclusive of the bounding cysteine and phenylalanine, the CDR3 is 12 residues long. The CDR3 DNA has 36 bases and is translated from base 1. CDR1 ENHRY and CDR2 SYGVKD were looked up in the germline V gene. V loses 5 bases, J loses 3 bases, and the germline ends lie 8 bases apart. Sample: peripheral blood. Recombination linked TRBV10-3 to TRBJ2-7; a weak D assignment points to TRBD1 (6 bases agree). This receptor was obtained from a man aged 60-69 years with acute or convalescent COVID-19. The CDR3 sequence is CAISRDNYEQYF. In nucleotides, the sequence is TGTGCCATCAGTAGGGACAACTACGAGCAGTACTTC.